This T cell receptor beta chain was recovered during a study of metastatic and nonmetastatic thyroid tumors. Study background: For malignant and benign thyroid patients, tumor or nodule tissue and blood were the sources whose repertoires were compared.

Authors' methods: The study took CDR3 differences across clinicopathological groups and made a distant-metastasis classifier for papillary thyroid cancer from them. TCRdb re-clonotyped the PCR reads through MiXCR. The V and J calls, along with clone size, are taken from TCRdb and not from the paper's own processing. The sample has tens of thousands of clones, 15% to 20% seen once; the top ten hold roughly a tenth. This clone was seen repeatedly, ten times or more. Its specificity is unknown. General study points: Malignant thyroid tumors reportedly had TCR beta diversity that was significantly higher than in benign nodules, in blood and tumor.

The germline V gene encodes CDR1 SEHNR and CDR2 FQNEAQ (reference sequence). Deletions cut 5 bases from V and 9 bases from J, with 14 bases between. CDR3 length: 14 amino acids. Thyroid surgery was performed in patients who had received no treatment beforehand. The rearrangement links TRBV7-9 to TRBJ1-6, with D maybe TRBD1 (6 bases). Sequenced: blood. This sequence was found in a male donor with papillary thyroid cancer or a benign thyroid nodule (not recorded which). Some clones in this sample may be carry-over from other donors' samples. The CDR3 coding sequence is TGTGCCAGCAGCGAACAGGGTTCTGGTTCACCCCTCCACTTT. It encodes CASSEQGSGSPLHF.